The clone carrying this T cell receptor beta chain was detected a few times. The antigen remains unidentified. This record comes from a study of T-cell memory formation after mild COVID-19. Findings of the study overall: Researchers report contracting CD4+ clones mostly in CM and EM, with CD8+ clones in EMRA.

MiXCR, applied by TCRdb to the 5' RACE reads, yields one record per CDR3 protein. The sample shows hundreds of thousands of distinct CDR3 sequences, roughly 17% of them seen only once. The length of the CDR3 is 15 residues. V was shortened by 3 bases and J by 0 bases, with 9 bases between the two germline ends. The receptor was isolated from an adult woman who had mild COVID-19 (a few samples of this study predate the infection). Cell type and time point are not known. The V and J genes are TRBV12-3 or TRBV12-4 and TRBJ2-1; D is possibly TRBD2 (6 bases). Sequencing was performed on PBMCs or a T cell subset sorted from them (not recorded which). The CDR3: CASSFLGSSYNEQFF. The CDR3 coding sequence is TGTGCCAGCAGTTTCCTCGGGAGCTCCTACAATGAGCAGTTCTTC.